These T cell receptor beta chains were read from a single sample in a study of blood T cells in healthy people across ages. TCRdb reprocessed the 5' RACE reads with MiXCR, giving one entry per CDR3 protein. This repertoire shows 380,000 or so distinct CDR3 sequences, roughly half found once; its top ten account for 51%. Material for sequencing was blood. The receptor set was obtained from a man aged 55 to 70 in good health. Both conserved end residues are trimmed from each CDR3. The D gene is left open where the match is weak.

cdr3_aa: ATSMTSYNSPLH
v_call: TRBV15
j_call: TRBJ1-6
d_call: NA

cdr3_aa: ASSLRGRGNQPQH
v_call: TRBV28
j_call: TRBJ1-5
d_call: TRBD1

cdr3_aa: SARPSGRAVNEQF
v_call: TRBV20-1
j_call: TRBJ2-1
d_call: TRBD2

cdr3_aa: ASSPQAMGTQY
v_call: TRBV7-3
j_call: TRBJ2-3
d_call: NA

cdr3_aa: AAGDSNTEAF
v_call: TRBV7-9
j_call: TRBJ1-1
d_call: NA

cdr3_aa: ASSEGLAGSEQF
v_call: TRBV2
j_call: TRBJ2-1
d_call: TRBD2

cdr3_aa: ASSQGERISTDTQY
v_call: TRBV14
j_call: TRBJ2-3
d_call: NA

cdr3_aa: ASSLGKQGSSYNSPLH
v_call: TRBV7-9
j_call: TRBJ1-6
d_call: NA

cdr3_aa: ASSSTRDMSTDTQY
v_call: TRBV3-1
j_call: TRBJ2-3
d_call: NA

cdr3_aa: ASSAGQGYTEAF
v_call: TRBV12-3/TRBV12-4
j_call: TRBJ1-1
d_call: TRBD1

cdr3_aa: SPIRGGTGEQF
v_call: TRBV20-1
j_call: TRBJ2-1
d_call: NA